Listed here is a single T cell receptor (beta chain). Its antigen remains undetermined. Base qualities are not recorded, but no much larger clone differs from it by a single base. TCRdb lists the instrument as Illumina HiSeq 1500. TCRdb reanalyzed the raw reads on its own, using fastp at Q25 for trimming and MiXCR for clone calling, and kept in-frame beta chains. All rows with the same CDR3 protein become a single entry with the most common DNA and genes. Within this sample are about 130,000 distinct CDR3 sequences, with 30% to 40% of them counted one time only. Clones ranked in the top ten supply roughly half of the sample. The germline V gene specifies SGHVS as CDR1 and FQNEAQ as CDR2. The cysteine opens and the phenylalanine closes a CDR3 of 14 amino acids. Just the 42-base CDR3 DNA is kept, in frame starting at base 1. V is pruned by 7 bases and J by 9 bases, leaving 13 bases of the junction without a gene match.

The treatment or condition label, as the study defines it: in vitro stimulation with specific CMV peptide epitopes to enrich CMV-specific T cells. The data are from a study of T cell repertoires in cytomegalovirus infection (dated by TCRdb to the late 2010s). A note on the overall study: The peptide stimulations were aimed at well-studied HLA-B-restricted epitopes as well as recently identified HLA-C-restricted CMV epitopes, whose presentation resists viral immunomodulation. Because public TCR beta signatures pointed to carriage of CMV infection together with the matching HLA type, the HLA type of each donor mattered for the analysis. What the study reported, not specific to this receptor: The ex vivo response was dominated by HLA-C-restricted CMV-specific TCR beta clonotypes, which also provided the single most frequent clonotype in two of eight donors. Cumulative frequency of public TCR beta family members discriminated carriers of CMV infection plus the relevant HLA type in this cohort and an independent roughly 340-donor cohort.

Source: CD8+ T cells from cultured PBMCs, taken from culture after CMV antigen stimulation. The sequence joins TRBV7-8 to TRBJ2-3; 7 junctional bases match TRBD2. This TCR derives from a human donor in good health (CMV status not recorded). Some clones in this sample may be carry-over from other donors' samples. Read as DNA, the sequence is TGTGCCAGCACCCCGGGGGGTTTACGGCAAACGCAGTATTTT. This codes for CASTPGGLRQTQYF.